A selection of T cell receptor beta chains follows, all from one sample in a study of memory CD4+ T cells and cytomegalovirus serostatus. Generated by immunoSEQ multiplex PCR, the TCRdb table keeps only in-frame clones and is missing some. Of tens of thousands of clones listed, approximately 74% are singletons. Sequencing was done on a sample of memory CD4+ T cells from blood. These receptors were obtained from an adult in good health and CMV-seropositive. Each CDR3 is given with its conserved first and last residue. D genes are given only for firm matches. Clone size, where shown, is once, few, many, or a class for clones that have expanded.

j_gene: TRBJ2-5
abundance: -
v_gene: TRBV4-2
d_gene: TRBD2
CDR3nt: TGTGCCAGCAGCCAAGGGGAGGGTAGCGGGGGCCTCCAAGAGACCCAGTACTTC
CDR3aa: CASSQGEGSGGLQETQYF

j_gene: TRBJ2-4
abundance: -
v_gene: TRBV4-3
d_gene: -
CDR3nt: TGCGCCAGCAGCCAAGATTTGATGGGGCTAAACATTCAGTACTTC
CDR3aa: CASSQDLMGLNIQYF

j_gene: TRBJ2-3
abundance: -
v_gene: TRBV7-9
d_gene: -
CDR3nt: TGTGCCAGCAGCAAGGCGCGTCCTATGACAGATACGCAGTATTTT
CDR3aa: CASSKARPMTDTQYF

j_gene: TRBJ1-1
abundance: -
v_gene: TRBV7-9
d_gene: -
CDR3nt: TGTGCCAGCAGCTTAAGGAATGAAGCTTTCTTT
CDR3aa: CASSLRNEAFF

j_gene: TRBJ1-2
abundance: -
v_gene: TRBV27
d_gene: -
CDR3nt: TGTGCCAGCAGTTTCGTTGTGGGATCTAACTATGGCTACACCTTC
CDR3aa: CASSFVVGSNYGYTF

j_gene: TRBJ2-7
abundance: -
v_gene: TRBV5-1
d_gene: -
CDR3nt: TGCGCCAGCAGCCCCCTGACCCCAAGGGCTTCCGAGCAGTACTTC
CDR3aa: CASSPLTPRASEQYF

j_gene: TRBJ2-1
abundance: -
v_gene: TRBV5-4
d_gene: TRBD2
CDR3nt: TGTGCCAGCAGCTTGAGAAGGACTAGCGGGAACAATGAGCAGTTCTTC
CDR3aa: CASSLRRTSGNNEQFF

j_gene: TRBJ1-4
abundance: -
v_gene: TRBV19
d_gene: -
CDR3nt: TGTGCCAGTAGTCATCCCATCGCAACTAATGAAAAACTGTTTTTT
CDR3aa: CASSHPIATNEKLFF

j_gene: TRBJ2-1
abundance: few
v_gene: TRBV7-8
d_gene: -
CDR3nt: TGTGCCAGCAGCTCACTTTGGGGGATCCGTTACAATGAGCAGTTCTTC
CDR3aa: CASSSLWGIRYNEQFF

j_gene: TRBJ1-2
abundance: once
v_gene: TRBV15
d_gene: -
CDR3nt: TGTGCCACCAGCAGATCTGCAGGCCGTGAGTATGGCTACACCTTC
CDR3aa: CATSRSAGREYGYTF

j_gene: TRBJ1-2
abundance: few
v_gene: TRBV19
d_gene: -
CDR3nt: TGTGCCAGTAGTATATCAGGCTACAGTAACTATGGCTACACCTTC
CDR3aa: CASSISGYSNYGYTF

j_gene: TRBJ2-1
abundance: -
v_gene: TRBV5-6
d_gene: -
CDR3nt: TGTGCCAGCAGCTTTACCGGGACCATCTACAATGAGCAGTTCTTC
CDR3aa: CASSFTGTIYNEQFF

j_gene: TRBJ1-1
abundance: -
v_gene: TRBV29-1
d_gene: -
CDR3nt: TGCAGCGTTGACGAGGGCGGTCACACTGAAGCTTTCTTT
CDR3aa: CSVDEGGHTEAFF

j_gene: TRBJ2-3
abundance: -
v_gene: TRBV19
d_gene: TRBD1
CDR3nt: TGTGCCAGTAGTATCAGGACAGGAATCACAGATACGCAGTATTTT
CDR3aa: CASSIRTGITDTQYF

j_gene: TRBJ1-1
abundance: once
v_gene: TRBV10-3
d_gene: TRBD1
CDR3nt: TGTGCCATCACCAGATTGGGACAGGGATTTTTAATGAACACTGAAGCTTTCTTT
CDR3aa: CAITRLGQGFLMNTEAFF

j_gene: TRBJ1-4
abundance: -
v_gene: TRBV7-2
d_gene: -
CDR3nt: TGTGCCAGCAGCTGGGGAGGGATGGGTGAAAAACTGTTTTTT
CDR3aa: CASSWGGMGEKLFF

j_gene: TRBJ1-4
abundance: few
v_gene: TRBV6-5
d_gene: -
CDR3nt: TGTGCCAGCGGACCACAGGGAACTAATGAAAAACTGTTTTTT
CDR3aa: CASGPQGTNEKLFF

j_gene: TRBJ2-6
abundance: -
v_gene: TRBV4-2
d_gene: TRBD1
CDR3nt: TGTGCCAGCAGCCTCTCGAGACAGGGATCTAATGGGGCCAACGTCCTGACTTTC
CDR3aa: CASSLSRQGSNGANVLTF

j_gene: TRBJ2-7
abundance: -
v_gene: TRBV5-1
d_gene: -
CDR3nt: TGCGCCAGCAGCTCACAGGGACCCGACGAGCAGTACTTC
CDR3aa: CASSSQGPDEQYF

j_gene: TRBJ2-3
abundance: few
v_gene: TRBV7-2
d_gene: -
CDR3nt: TGTGCCAGCAGAGAAGGGACTCCCACAGATACGCAGTATTTT
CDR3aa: CASREGTPTDTQYF

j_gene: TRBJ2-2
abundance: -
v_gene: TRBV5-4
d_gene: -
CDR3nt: TGTGCCAGCAGCCCTGGACAGATGAACACCGGGGAGCTGTTTTTT
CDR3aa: CASSPGQMNTGELFF

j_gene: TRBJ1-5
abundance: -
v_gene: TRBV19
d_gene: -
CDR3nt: TGTGCCAGTAGTACAGGGGCCTATAGCAATCAGCCCCAGCATTTT
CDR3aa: CASSTGAYSNQPQHF

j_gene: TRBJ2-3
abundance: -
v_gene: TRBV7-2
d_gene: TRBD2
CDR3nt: TGTGCCAGCAGCTTAGCTGCTAGCGGGGGAGTGGTGTATACGCAGTATTTT
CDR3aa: CASSLAASGGVVYTQYF

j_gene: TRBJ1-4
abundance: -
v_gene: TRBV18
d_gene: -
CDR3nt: TGTGCCAGCTCACCATTAAGGGGCTCTAATGAAAAACTGTTTTTT
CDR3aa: CASSPLRGSNEKLFF

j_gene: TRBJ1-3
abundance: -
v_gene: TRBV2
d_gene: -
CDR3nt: TGTGCCAGCAGGGAAACCACAGTGGTGGAAGACACCATATATTTT
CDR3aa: CASRETTVVEDTIYF

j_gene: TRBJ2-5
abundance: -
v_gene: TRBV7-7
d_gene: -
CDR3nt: TGTGCTAGCAGCTTAACAGGGAGCGAGACCCAGTACTTC
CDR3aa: CASSLTGSETQYF

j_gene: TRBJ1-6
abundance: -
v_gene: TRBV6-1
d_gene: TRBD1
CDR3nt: TGTGCCAGCAGTGCACGGACAGGGATGGGTTCACCCCTCCACTTT
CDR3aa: CASSARTGMGSPLHF